Shown below are 23 T cell receptor beta chains from a single sample sequenced in a study of response to subunit inactivated influenza vaccine. TCRdb processed the RT-PCR reads anew with MiXCR; each CDR3 protein has one entry. This table has around 570,000 distinct CDR3 sequences, approximately 7.1% appearing once. The sequencing here drew on PBMCs from blood, taken around 25 months after vaccination. These receptor sequences come from a man aged 45 to 75 who received an inactivated influenza vaccine.

The V and J genes are TRBV14 and TRBJ2-3, with TRBD2 matching over 11 bases. CDR3 length equals 14 residues. Germline CDR1 reads SGHDN; CDR2 reads FVKESK. V was clipped by 1 base and J by 7 bases; unmatched bases: 1. CDR3 nucleotides: TGTGCCAGCAGCCAAGGACTAGCGGGAAATACGCAGTATTTT. This gives the protein CASSQGLAGNTQYF.

The V call is TRBV7-9, the J call TRBJ2-3; D not resolved. V shed 2 bases and J shed 0 bases, with 12 bases lying between them. Germline loops: CDR1 SEHNR, CDR2 FQNEAQ (reference sequence). The CDR3 consists of 16 residues. CDR3 amino acids: CASSLMVGSSTDTQYF. As DNA, the CDR3 is TGTGCCAGCAGCTTAATGGTCGGCTCTAGCACAGATACGCAGTATTTT.

The sample holds many counts of this clonotype. The rearrangement uses TRBV6-1 and TRBJ2-7; 9 bases map to TRBD1. J lost 0 bases, V lost 6 bases, and 3 bases had no gene match. The length of the CDR3 is 14 residues. Germline CDR1 MNHNS, CDR2 SASEGT. The CDR3 DNA is TGTGCCAGCAGGGGGACAGGGCTCTCCTACGAGCAGTACTTC. Encoded protein: CASRGTGLSYEQYF.

This rearrangement joins TRBV4-2 to TRBJ2-5; 9 nucleotides agree with TRBD2. This CDR3 is 15 amino acids long. V was clipped by 1 base and J by 5 bases; unmatched bases: 5. From germline, CDR1 is LGHNA and CDR2 YNFKEQ. The chain's CDR3 is CASSQGLAEWETQYF. The CDR3 DNA is TGTGCCAGCAGCCAAGGACTAGCGGAGTGGGAGACCCAGTACTTC.

This clonotype was counted only a few times. The junction departs from the called germline gene at one end, perhaps through a read error. V gene TRBV7-2 combines with J gene TRBJ2-3, with a weak D call TRBD1 (6 bases). The CDR3 length is 14 residues. Germline V gene lookup returns CDR1 SGHTA and CDR2 FQGNSA. Here the CDR3 DNA reads TGTGCCAGCGGCTTAGACAGGCTTACAGATACGCAGTATTTT. Protein product: CASGLDRLTDTQYF.

This clonotype was observed many times. The chain joins TRBV20-1 to TRBJ2-1, with TRBD2 matching over 8 bases. Unmatched junction bases numbered 10, after V lost 5 bases and J lost 4 bases. Germline V lookup: CDR1 DFQATT, CDR2 SNEGSKA (reference sequence). The CDR3 covers 15 residues. The CDR3 loop reads CSAARGSGIYNEQFF. The CDR3 coding sequence is TGCAGTGCTGCCCGGGGTAGCGGGATATACAATGAGCAGTTCTTC.

Ten or more counts support this clonotype. The rearrangement links TRBV9 to TRBJ2-7, with D tentatively TRBD2 (6 bases). The CDR3 is made up of 15 amino acids. The V and J ends lost 0 bases and 0 bases respectively, with 10 bases between them. Germline CDR1 reads SGDLS; CDR2 reads YYNGEE. The CDR3 loop is CASSVGAGSSYEQYF. Here the CDR3 DNA reads TGTGCCAGCAGCGTAGGGGCGGGAAGCTCCTACGAGCAGTACTTC.

Ten or more counts support this clonotype. The V gene is TRBV7-8, the J gene TRBJ2-7; 12 nucleotides align to TRBD1. The germline CDR1 and CDR2 sequences are SGHVS and FQNEAQ. V lost 2 bases, J lost 5 bases, and 4 bases stayed unmatched. The CDR3 extends over 15 amino acids. The CDR3 sequence is CASSLYGTGGDEQYF. CDR3 nucleotides: TGTGCCAGCAGCTTATACGGGACAGGGGGCGACGAGCAGTACTTC.

This clonotype was counted at least ten times. This rearrangement joins TRBV15 to TRBJ2-2; TRBD1 matches at 7 bases. This CDR3 spans 15 amino acids. With 4 bases clipped from V and 4 bases from J, the junction kept 6 bases outside the gene matches. Looked up from germline, CDR1 is LNHNV and CDR2 is YYDKDF (reference sequence). The CDR3 loop is CATSKRRGRTGELFF. CDR3 in DNA: TGTGCCACCAGCAAACGTAGGGGGCGCACCGGGGAGCTGTTTTTT. The full variable domain, rest sourced from reference TRBV15 and TRBJ2-2, is DAMVIQNPRYQVTQFGKPVTLSCSQTLNHNVMYWYQQKSSQAPKLLFHYYDKDFNNEADTPDNFQSRRPNTSFCFLDIRSPGLGDTAMYLCATSKRRGRTGELFFGEGSRLTVL.

The chain uses TRBV3-1 and TRBJ2-1; the match to TRBD2 covers 12 bases. The CDR3 length is 18 residues. The germline CDR1 and CDR2 sequences are LGHDT and YNNKEL (reference sequence). With 2 bases clipped from V and 1 base from J, the junction kept 6 bases outside the gene matches. The CDR3 protein is CASSQTSGGHYSYNEQFF. Here the CDR3 DNA reads TGTGCCAGCAGCCAAACTAGCGGGGGGCACTATTCCTACAATGAGCAGTTCTTC.

The sample holds a few counts of this clonotype. V gene TRBV5-1 combines with J gene TRBJ1-5, with D tentatively TRBD1 (6 bases). Per the germline V gene, CDR1 is SGHRS and CDR2 is YFSETQ. CDR3 size: 14 residues. V gave up 4 bases and J gave up 4 bases, with 12 bases separating them. CDR3 nucleotide sequence: TGCGCCAGCAGCCCCGGGACACTTAATCAGCCCCAGCATTTT. Protein product: CASSPGTLNQPQHF.

For the CDR3, the DNA is TGCAGCGTGGACAGGAGTGAAACCGGGGAGCTGTTTTTT. Protein sequence: CSVDRSETGELFF. V gene TRBV29-1 combines with J gene TRBJ2-2; 7 nucleotides agree with TRBD1. The CDR3 has 13 amino acids. Unmatched junction bases numbered 6, after V lost 6 bases and J lost 5 bases. The germline V gene has CDR1 SQVTM and CDR2 ANQGSEA.

At least ten counts were recorded for this clonotype. The DNA for the CDR3 is TGCAGCGTTACAAACCGGGATCAAATATACTCTGGGGCCAACGTCCTGACTTTC. It codes for CSVTNRDQIYSGANVLTF. The rearrangement links TRBV29-1 to TRBJ2-6; D possibly corresponds to TRBD2 (5 bases). This CDR3 region has 18 residues. Germline CDR1 reads SQVTM; CDR2 reads ANQGSEA. V was cut by 5 bases and J by 0 bases, with 20 bases left in between.

This clonotype was seen many times. The chain employs TRBV7-2 and TRBJ2-7; D not certain. Germline assignment: CDR1 SGHTA and CDR2 FQGNSA. Between the trimmed V and J ends, which lost 1 base and 6 bases, there was a span of 10 bases. This CDR3 has 13 residues. The CDR3 is CASSLVPLVEQYF. CDR3 bases: TGTGCCAGCAGCTTAGTTCCCCTTGTCGAGCAGTACTTC.

Only a few counts were recorded for this clonotype. The rearrangement joins TRBV19 to TRBJ2-1, with a possible D match to TRBD2 (7 bases). CDR1 is LNHDA, CDR2 SQIVND, per germline (reference sequence). The CDR3 totals 18 residues. The V end was cut by 4 bases, the J end by 5 bases, with 24 bases between. The CDR3 loop is CASSTPPLGGGANNEQFF. In DNA form, the CDR3 reads TGTGCCAGTAGTACCCCACCCTTGGGTGGGGGGGCCAACAATGAGCAGTTCTTC.

This clonotype was counted only a few times. This sequence joins TRBV24-1 and TRBJ2-1; D might be TRBD1 or TRBD2, each matching 5 bases. The CDR3 runs 13 residues. Germline lookup yields CDR1 KGHDR and CDR2 SFDVKD. Trimming took off 9 bases at V and 4 bases at J, with 12 bases between the two ends. The CDR3, as DNA: TGTGCCACCCGGGACGGGCAATACAATGAGCAGTTCTTC. The encoded protein is CATRDGQYNEQFF.

In its sample, this clonotype was seen many times. V is TRBV6-2 or TRBV6-3 and J is TRBJ2-2; D is uncertain. Germline assignment: CDR1 MNHEY and CDR2 SVGEGT. The CDR3 has 13 amino acids. Trimming shortened V by 0 bases and J by 6 bases, and 5 bases separated the two germline ends. CDR3 region: CASSYSRSGELFF. CDR3 sequence (DNA): TGTGCCAGCAGTTACTCGAGGTCCGGGGAGCTGTTTTTT.

Of note for this clonotype: The junction shows a germline mismatch at one end, possibly a read error. The V gene is TRBV4-3, the J gene TRBJ1-4; D perhaps matches TRBD1 (5 bases). The CDR3 runs to 15 residues. Germline CDR1 reads LGHNA; CDR2 reads YSLEER. CDR3 sequence reads: CASGQDSGPDEKLFF. As DNA, the CDR3 is TGCGCCAGCGGCCAAGATTCGGGGCCGGATGAAAAACTGTTTTTT.

This chain connects TRBV11-1 to TRBJ2-7, with 10 bases fitting TRBD2. The V segment lost 5 bases and the J segment 3 bases; nucleotides outside the gene matches: 16. CDR1 and CDR2 from the germline V gene are SGHAT and FQDESV (reference sequence). This CDR3 region has 18 residues. The CDR3 DNA is TGTGCCAGCAGCCCCTCTGCCATTGGGACTAGCGAGTACTACGAGCAGTACTTC. Its translation is CASSPSAIGTSEYYEQYF.

This clonotype was seen more than once but under ten times. The CDR3 region has the DNA TGTGCGACAGGGCGGAACACCGGGGAGCTGTTTTTT. Its translation is CATGRNTGELFF. The chain combines TRBV27 with TRBJ2-2, with 7 bases that match TRBD1. Looked up from germline, CDR1 is MNHEY and CDR2 is SMNVEV (reference sequence). The CDR3 has 12 residues.

The V call is TRBV19, the J call TRBJ2-7; TRBD2 matches at 8 bases. Germline CDR1 and CDR2: LNHDA and SQIVND (reference sequence). The CDR3 totals 14 residues. V trimming: 4 bases; J trimming: 2 bases; junction bases outside the gene matches: 4. The CDR3 spells CASSRAGGTYEQYF. The CDR3 nucleotides are TGTGCCAGTAGTAGGGCGGGAGGAACCTACGAGCAGTACTTC.

The chain has TRBV12-3 or TRBV12-4 and TRBJ2-4, with 11 bases lining up with TRBD2. V shed 7 bases, J shed 7 bases, and the junction held 6 bases outside the gene matches. This CDR3 comprises 14 residues. DNA of the CDR3: TGTGCCAGCACGCTAGCGGGGGGTTATAACATTCAGTACTTC. Protein product: CASTLAGGYNIQYF.

The rearrangement uses TRBV7-2 and TRBJ2-7; D assignment may be TRBD1 or TRBD2 (5 bases each). CDR1 SGHTA and CDR2 FQGNSA come from the germline V gene. This CDR3 region has 14 residues. The V end lost 3 bases, the J end lost 4 bases, and 13 bases lay between the germline ends. DNA for the CDR3: TGTGCCAGCAGCTTCGTCGGGACCGCGTACGAGCAGTACTTC. Translated, it gives CASSFVGTAYEQYF.